The 24 T cell receptor beta chains below were found in one sample sequenced in a study of cytomegalovirus exposure and HLA in healthy donors. A multiplex PCR was run with 60 Vbeta primers and 13 Jbeta primers. Method: immunoSEQ multiplex PCR; TCRdb's copy keeps in-frame clones and lacks some. This sample carries about 95,000 clones, around 86% of them seen once, and the ten largest clones take about 3.9%. The sample consisted of PBMCs. The receptors were sampled from a woman aged 70 to 79 in good health and CMV-seropositive.

The chain employs TRBV4-3 and TRBJ2-1; D remains ambiguous. Trimming removed 0 bases from V and 4 bases from J, with 10 bases in between. Germline CDR1 is LGHNA and CDR2 is YSLEER. This CDR3 region has 15 residues. The CDR3 DNA sequence: TGCGCCAGCAGCCAAGATCGAGGCAGATACAATGAGCAGTTCTTC. It encodes CASSQDRGRYNEQFF.

The genes are TRBV7-2 and TRBJ1-1, with D possibly TRBD1 on 6 matching bases. The germline gives CDR1 SGHTA, CDR2 FQGNSA. This CDR3 spans 16 amino acids. V was pared by 5 bases and J by 1 base, with 17 bases between. The CDR3, as DNA: TGTGCCAGCAGCCGCGTTAGCGGGACATCGAACACTGAAGCTTTCTTT. It specifies CASSRVSGTSNTEAFF.

The chain recombines TRBV5-1 with TRBJ2-3; TRBD2 matches at 14 bases. In germline, CDR1 is SGHRS, CDR2 YFSETQ. The V gene end was trimmed by 4 bases and the J gene end by 4 bases; junction bases not matched to a gene: 11. The CDR3 is 18 residues long. DNA for the CDR3: TGCGCCAGCAGCGCGGGACTAGCGGGAGCGCCACGGCCAGATACGCAGTATTTT. Translated: CASSAGLAGAPRPDTQYF.

The rearrangement links TRBV30 to TRBJ1-1; D unclear. The V end lost 4 bases, the J end lost 0 bases, and 12 bases lay between the germline ends. This CDR3 is 14 amino acids long. CDR1 and CDR2 from the germline V gene are GTSNPN and SVGIG (reference sequence). The CDR3: CAWNSLVLNTEAFF. In DNA form, the CDR3 reads TGTGCCTGGAACTCCCTGGTGCTGAACACTGAAGCTTTCTTT.

The table lists this clone with a count of one. The CDR3, as DNA: TGTGCCAGCAGCAAAAGCAGGGGTCCCGGGGAGCTGTTTTTT. Encoded protein: CASSKSRGPGELFF. This chain uses TRBV7-2 with TRBJ2-2, with D possibly being TRBD1 (6 bases). Germline V lookup: CDR1 SGHTA, CDR2 FQGNSA. The ends were cut back, 5 bases at V and 6 bases at J, with 13 bases in the middle. The CDR3 covers 14 residues.

J is TRBJ2-1 and V is TRBV12-5; 12 bases match TRBD2. The germline V gene encodes CDR1 LGHNT and CDR2 FRNRAP. V was pared by 3 bases and J by 1 base, with 7 bases of the junction left unmatched. The CDR3 length is 18 residues. DNA of the CDR3: TGTGCTAGTGGTTTCGATGCGACTAGCGGGAGTTCCTACAATGAGCAGTTCTTC. Its translation is CASGFDATSGSSYNEQFF.

The chain joins TRBV2 to TRBJ2-7; 8 bases fit TRBD1. The trim removed 7 bases at V and 2 bases at J, leaving 7 bases unmatched. This CDR3 comprises 14 residues. Germline V lookup: CDR1 SNHLY, CDR2 FYNNEI. The CDR3: CASTADRATYEQYF. The CDR3 bases are TGTGCCAGCACTGCGGACAGGGCCACCTACGAGCAGTACTTC.

The chain combines TRBV6-1 with TRBJ2-7; 9 bases map to TRBD1. Germline trimming cut 7 bases from V and 3 bases from J; bases unmatched to any gene: 4. The CDR3 has 13 amino acids. The germline CDR1 and CDR2 sequences are MNHNS and SASEGT. In DNA, the CDR3 is TGTGCCAGCACCCTGACAGGGGGCTACGAGCAGTACTTC. Its translation is CASTLTGGYEQYF.

The gene calls are TRBV30 and TRBJ1-5; D is unresolved. The CDR3 is made up of 14 amino acids. Germline V lookup: CDR1 GTSNPN, CDR2 SVGIG (reference sequence). Deletions cut 3 bases from V and 7 bases from J, with 16 bases between. For the CDR3, the DNA is TGTGCCTGGAGCCCCGGTGGGCCCAGGCAGCCCCAGCATTTT. Encoded protein: CAWSPGGPRQPQHF.

The table lists this clone with a count of one. The chain joins TRBV19 to TRBJ2-1; 8 bases align to TRBD1. J lost 6 bases, V lost 9 bases, and 10 bases had no gene match. There are 14 residues in the CDR3. Germline values: CDR1 LNHDA, CDR2 SQIVND (reference sequence). This CDR3 is CASSYRTGINEQFF. CDR3 nucleotides: TGTGCCAGCAGTTATAGGACAGGGATCAATGAGCAGTTCTTC. Supplemented by reference TRBV19 and TRBJ2-1, the full variable domain reads DGGITQSPKYLFRKEGQNVTLSCEQNLNHDAMYWYRQDPGQGLRLIYYSQIVNDFQKGDIAEGYSVSREKKESFPLTVTSAQKNPTAFYLCASSYRTGINEQFFGPGTRLTVL.

J is TRBJ2-1 and V is TRBV10-1; TRBD2 matches 9 bases. Germline loops: CDR1 WNHNN, CDR2 SYGVQD (reference sequence). The junction had 16 bases not matched to a gene; V was cut back by 7 bases and J by 9 bases. The CDR3 totals 16 residues. The CDR3 loop is CASTPRRAGGPGEQFF. Written as DNA, the CDR3 is TGCGCCAGCACCCCCCGAAGGGCGGGAGGGCCGGGTGAGCAGTTCTTC.

The chain employs TRBV28 and TRBJ2-5; a weak D match, TRBD1 (6 bases). Trimming cost V 7 bases and J 5 bases, with 14 bases left between them. The CDR3 is made up of 13 amino acids. Germline V gives CDR1 MDHEN, CDR2 SYDVKM. CDR3 sequence: CASTPGAGETQYF. The CDR3 nucleotides read TGTGCCAGCACCCCAGGGGCCGGGGAGACCCAGTACTTC.

The rearrangement uses TRBV6-4 and TRBJ2-5; D gene unclear. Trimming cost V 5 bases and J 1 base, with 14 bases left between them. The CDR3 consists of 15 residues. Germline lookup yields CDR1 MRHNA and CDR2 SNTAGT. The CDR3 region is CASSSYRGSQETQYF. In DNA form, the CDR3 reads TGTGCCAGCAGTTCCTATCGCGGCTCCCAAGAGACCCAGTACTTC.

The chain joins TRBV7-8 to TRBJ1-2; TRBD1 matches at 7 bases. The germline V gene encodes CDR1 SGHVS and CDR2 FQNEAQ. V gave up 3 bases and J gave up 1 base; unmatched junction bases: 8. The CDR3 has 16 residues. This chain's CDR3 is CASSLTGLPNNYGYTF. The CDR3 DNA follows: TGTGCCAGCAGCTTGACAGGGCTCCCTAATAACTATGGCTACACCTTC.

The gene calls are TRBV6-1 and TRBJ2-7; 9 bases fit TRBD1. With 0 bases clipped from V and 6 bases from J, the junction kept 0 bases outside the gene matches. The germline gives CDR1 MNHNS, CDR2 SASEGT. This CDR3 has 13 residues. The CDR3 here is CASSEATGGEQYF. The CDR3 DNA is TGTGCCAGCAGTGAAGCGACAGGGGGCGAGCAGTACTTC.

The J gene is TRBJ1-5, the V gene TRBV5-1; 10 positions agree with TRBD1. The V gene end was trimmed by 2 bases and the J gene end by 9 bases; junction bases not matched to a gene: 5. Per germline, CDR1 SGHRS and CDR2 YFSETQ. This CDR3 has 14 amino acids. CDR3 sequence: CASSLGTGEVPQHF. The CDR3 region has the DNA TGCGCCAGCAGCTTAGGGACAGGGGAGGTGCCCCAGCATTTT.

The chain carries TRBV5-6 and TRBJ1-4, with D unresolved. This CDR3 is 13 amino acids long. Trimming removed 4 bases at V and 4 bases at J, with 8 bases between. Germline CDR1 is SGHDT and CDR2 is YYEEEE. The CDR3: CASSPGGNEKLFF. DNA of the CDR3: TGTGCCAGCAGCCCCGGTGGTAATGAAAAACTGTTTTTT.

The count of this clone is one. The CDR3 sequence: CAWNQGRRGTGELFF. CDR3 nucleotides: TGTGCCTGGAATCAAGGGAGGAGGGGTACCGGGGAGCTGTTTTTT. The chain joins TRBV30 to TRBJ2-2; possible D gene TRBD2, 6 bases. Germline assignment: CDR1 GTSNPN and CDR2 SVGIG (reference sequence). V was shortened by 4 bases and J by 5 bases, with 17 bases between the two germline ends. The length of the CDR3 is 15 residues.

This chain links TRBV7-3 with TRBJ2-7, with 12 bases lining up with TRBD2. V shed 2 bases and J 7 bases; nucleotides not matched to a gene: 3. The CDR3 consists of 14 residues. Germline loops: CDR1 SGHTA, CDR2 FQGTGA. The CDR3 coding sequence is TGTGCCAGCAGCTTACTAGCGGGAGGGGTAGAGCAGTACTTC. Protein product: CASSLLAGGVEQYF.

This chain connects TRBV15 to TRBJ2-7; tentatively, D is TRBD2 (5 bases). The CDR3 is 14 residues long. The V gene lost 4 bases and the J gene lost 1 base, with 11 bases spanning the gap. Germline V gene lookup returns CDR1 LNHNV and CDR2 YYDKDF (reference sequence). The CDR3 loop is CATSTRVGSYEQYF. DNA for the CDR3: TGTGCCACCAGCACGAGGGTGGGATCCTACGAGCAGTACTTC.

V usage is TRBV7-9 and J usage is TRBJ1-5, with D possibly TRBD1 on 6 matching bases. Germline V gene lookup returns CDR1 SEHNR and CDR2 FQNEAQ (reference sequence). V was trimmed by 5 bases and J by 7 bases, leaving 15 bases between them. The CDR3 runs to 14 residues. In DNA, the CDR3 is TGTGCCAGCAGCCCGCAGGGGTTTGGGCAGCCCCAGCATTTT. Translating gives CASSPQGFGQPQHF. The full variable domain, with the rest looked up from reference TRBV7-9 and TRBJ1-5, is DTGVSQNPRHKITKRGQNVTFRCDPISEHNRLYWYRQTLGQGPEFLTYFQNEAQLEKSRLLSDRFSAERPKGSFSTLEIQRTEQGDSAMYLCASSPQGFGQPQHFGDGTRLSIL.

The CDR3 sequence: CASSLEGASTDTQYF. The DNA for the CDR3 is TGCGCCAGCAGCTTGGAAGGGGCCAGCACAGATACGCAGTATTTT. The rearrangement uses TRBV5-1 and TRBJ2-3, with D tentatively TRBD1 (5 bases). CDR1 and CDR2 from the germline V gene are SGHRS and YFSETQ. The CDR3 contains 15 residues. The V end was cut by 0 bases, the J end by 0 bases, with 8 bases between.

V usage is TRBV9 and J usage is TRBJ2-7; D may be TRBD1 (5 bases). Trimming left V 4 bases short and J 2 bases short, with 13 bases between. This CDR3 has 14 amino acids. Per the germline V gene, CDR1 is SGDLS and CDR2 is YYNGEE. For the CDR3, the DNA is TGTGCCAGCAGCCCAGTGGGGCTCCCCTACGAGCAGTACTTC. It codes for CASSPVGLPYEQYF.

The rearrangement uses TRBV4-3 and TRBJ2-5, with 8 bases fitting TRBD1. The length of the CDR3 is 16 residues. The V gene's germline CDR1 is LGHNA and CDR2 YSLEER. V shed 0 bases, J shed 2 bases, and the junction held 5 bases outside the gene matches. CDR3 DNA sequence: TGCGCCAGCAGCCAAGATTGGGGACAGGAGCAAGAGACCCAGTACTTC. This codes for CASSQDWGQEQETQYF.